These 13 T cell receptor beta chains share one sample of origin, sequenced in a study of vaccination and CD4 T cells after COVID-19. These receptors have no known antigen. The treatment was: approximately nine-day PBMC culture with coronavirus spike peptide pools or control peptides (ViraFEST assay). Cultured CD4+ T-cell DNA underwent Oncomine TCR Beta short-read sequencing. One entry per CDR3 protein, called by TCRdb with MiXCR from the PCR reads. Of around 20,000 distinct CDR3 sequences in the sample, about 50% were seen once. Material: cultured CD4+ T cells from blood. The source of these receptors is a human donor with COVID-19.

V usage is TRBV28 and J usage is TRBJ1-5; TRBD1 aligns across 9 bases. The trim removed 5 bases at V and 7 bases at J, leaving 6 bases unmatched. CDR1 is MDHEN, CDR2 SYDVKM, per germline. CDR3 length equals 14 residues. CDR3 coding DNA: TGTGCCAGCAGTACGGGACAGGGAAAGCAGCCCCAGCATTTT. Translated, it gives CASSTGQGKQPQHF.

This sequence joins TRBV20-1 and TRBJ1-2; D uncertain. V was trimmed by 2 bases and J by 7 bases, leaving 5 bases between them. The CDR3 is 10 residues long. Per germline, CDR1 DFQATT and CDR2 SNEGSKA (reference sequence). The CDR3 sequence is CSARQVGYTF. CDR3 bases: TGCAGTGCTAGACAAGTTGGCTACACCTTC.

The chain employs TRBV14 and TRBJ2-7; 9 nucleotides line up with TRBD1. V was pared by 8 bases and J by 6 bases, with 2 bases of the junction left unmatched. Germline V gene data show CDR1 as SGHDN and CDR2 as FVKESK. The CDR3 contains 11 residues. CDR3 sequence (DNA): TGTGCCAGCGGGACAGGGCCCGAGCAGTACTTC. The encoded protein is CASGTGPEQYF.

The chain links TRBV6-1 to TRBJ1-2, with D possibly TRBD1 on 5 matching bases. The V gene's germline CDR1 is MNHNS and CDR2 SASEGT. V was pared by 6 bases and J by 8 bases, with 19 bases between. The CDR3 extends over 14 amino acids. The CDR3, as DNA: TGTGCCAGCAGGGGGCTCTTCCCTGGGGGGGGCTACACCTTC. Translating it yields CASRGLFPGGGYTF.

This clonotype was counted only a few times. Here the CDR3 reads CASSFMTSGKNTGELFF. Written as DNA, the CDR3 is TGTGCCAGCAGTTTCATGACTAGCGGGAAGAACACCGGGGAGCTGTTTTTT. This rearrangement joins TRBV27 to TRBJ2-2; 11 positions agree with TRBD2. The CDR3 loop spans 17 amino acids. After removal of 3 bases from V and 1 base from J, the junction contained 4 bases not matched to a gene. CDR1 MNHEY and CDR2 SMNVEV come from the germline V gene (reference sequence).

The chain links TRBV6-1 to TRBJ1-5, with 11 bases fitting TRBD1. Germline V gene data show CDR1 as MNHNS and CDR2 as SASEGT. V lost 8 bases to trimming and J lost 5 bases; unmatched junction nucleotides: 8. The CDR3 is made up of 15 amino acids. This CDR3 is CASEFGTGGDQPQHF. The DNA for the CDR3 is TGTGCCAGCGAATTCGGGACAGGGGGAGATCAGCCCCAGCATTTT.

CDR3 sequence reads: CASSLVQGAYGYTF. CDR3 coding DNA: TGTGCCAGCAGCTTAGTCCAGGGGGCCTATGGCTACACCTTC. The V call is TRBV7-9, the J call TRBJ1-2; 8 bases agree with TRBD1. This CDR3 comprises 14 residues. Germline V CDR1 and CDR2: SEHNR, FQNEAQ (reference sequence). V lost 1 base, J lost 4 bases, and 2 bases stayed unmatched.

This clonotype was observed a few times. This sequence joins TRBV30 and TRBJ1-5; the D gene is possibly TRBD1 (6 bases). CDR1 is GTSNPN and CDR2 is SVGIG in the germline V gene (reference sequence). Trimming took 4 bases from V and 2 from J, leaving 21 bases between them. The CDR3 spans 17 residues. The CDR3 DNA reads TGTGCCTGGACTCCTACCGCTGGGGGCGGCGGCAATCAGCCCCAGCATTTT. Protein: CAWTPTAGGGGNQPQHF.

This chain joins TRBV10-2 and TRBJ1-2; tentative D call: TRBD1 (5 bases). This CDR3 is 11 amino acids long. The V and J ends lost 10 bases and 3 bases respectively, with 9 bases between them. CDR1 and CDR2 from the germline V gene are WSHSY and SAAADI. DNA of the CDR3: TGCGCCATACAGGTGGACTATGGCTACACCTTC. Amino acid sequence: CAIQVDYGYTF.

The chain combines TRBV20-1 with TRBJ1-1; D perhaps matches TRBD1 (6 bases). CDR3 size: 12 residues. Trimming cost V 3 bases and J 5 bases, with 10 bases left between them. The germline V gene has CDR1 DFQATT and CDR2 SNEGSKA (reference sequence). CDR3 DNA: TGCAGTGCTAGCCAGGGGCGGACTGAAGCTTTCTTT. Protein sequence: CSASQGRTEAFF.

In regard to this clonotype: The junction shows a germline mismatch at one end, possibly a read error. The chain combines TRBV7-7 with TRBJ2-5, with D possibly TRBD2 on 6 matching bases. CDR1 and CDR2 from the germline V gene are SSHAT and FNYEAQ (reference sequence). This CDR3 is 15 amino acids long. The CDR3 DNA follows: TGTGCTAGCAGCGTAAACCCCCGCGGGGAAGAGACCCAGTACTTC. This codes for CASSVNPRGEETQYF.

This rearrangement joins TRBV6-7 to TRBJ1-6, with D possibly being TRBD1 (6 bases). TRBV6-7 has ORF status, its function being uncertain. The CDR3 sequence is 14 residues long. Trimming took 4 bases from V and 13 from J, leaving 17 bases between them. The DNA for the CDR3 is TGTGCCAGCAGTTCGCTCCGGGACAAATATCCCCTCCACTTT. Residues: CASSSLRDKYPLHF.

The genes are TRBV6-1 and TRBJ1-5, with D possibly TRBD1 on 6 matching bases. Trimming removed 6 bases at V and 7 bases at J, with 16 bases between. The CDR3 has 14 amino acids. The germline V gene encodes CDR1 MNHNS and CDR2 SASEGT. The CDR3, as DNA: TGTGCCAGCAGGGGACAAAAATCAGGGCAGCCCCAGCATTTT. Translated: CASRGQKSGQPQHF.